Below, 13 T cell receptor beta chains from the same sample are listed, as sequenced in a study of blood T cells in healthy people across ages. PCR was performed a second time for roughly 7 to 11 cycles using a sample-barcoded 5' primer and a J-beta primer mix. TCRdb called the 5' RACE reads again in MiXCR, with one record for every CDR3 protein. The repertoire has 850,000 or so distinct CDR3 sequences, 25% to 30% of them found once; the top ten carry roughly 17%. The sequenced material came from blood. The receptors were sampled from a woman of 80 years or more in good health.

The chain combines TRBV20-1 with TRBJ2-7; no clear D gene. CDR1 DFQATT and CDR2 SNEGSKA come from the germline V gene (reference sequence). CDR3 length: 13 residues. V shed 2 bases and J shed 1 base, with 9 bases lying between them. The CDR3 loop is CSARTQASYEQYF. The DNA of the CDR3 is TGCAGTGCTAGAACCCAGGCTTCCTACGAGCAGTACTTC.

This clonotype was counted once. A single base separates this from a much larger clone, so it may be a read error. The chain is built from TRBV12-3 or TRBV12-4 and TRBJ1-2; no definite D call. V was pared by 6 bases and J by 8 bases, with 19 bases between. The CDR3 runs to 14 residues. CDR3 amino acids: CASRPRTRASGYTF. For the CDR3, the DNA is TGTGCCAGCAGGCCCAGGACCCGGGCCAGCGGCTACACCTTC.

This chain joins TRBV10-2 and TRBJ2-3; 9 bases agree with TRBD2. V lost 0 bases and J lost 1; bases outside the gene matches: 5. CDR1 and CDR2 from the germline V gene are WSHSY and SAAADI. The CDR3 consists of 17 residues. The CDR3 is CASSESGRLAGTDTQYF. Written as DNA, the CDR3 is TGCGCCAGCAGTGAGTCGGGTCGACTAGCGGGCACAGATACGCAGTATTTT.

This clonotype appeared many times. Since a much larger clone is just one base distant, this may be a read error. The chain recombines TRBV6-5 with TRBJ2-5, with D perhaps TRBD1 (5 bases). Trimming left V 4 bases short and J 11 bases short, with 11 bases between. The CDR3 spans 11 residues. From germline, CDR1 is MNHEY and CDR2 SVGAGI. CDR3 loop: CASSSRVEQYF. CDR3 nucleotides: TGTGCCAGCAGTTCCAGGGTTGAGCAGTACTTC.

This clonotype was seen a handful of times. V gene TRBV11-3 combines with J gene TRBJ2-1; 8 nucleotides align to TRBD2. The CDR3 totals 18 residues. Germline CDR1 SGHNT, CDR2 YENEEA. The V gene end was trimmed by 0 bases and the J gene end by 0 bases; junction bases not matched to a gene: 7. The CDR3 here is CASSLDRGTSPSYNEQFF. The CDR3 DNA follows: TGTGCCAGCAGCTTAGATAGGGGGACTAGTCCCTCCTACAATGAGCAGTTCTTC.

This clonotype was counted between two and nine times. The J gene is TRBJ1-1, the V gene TRBV5-1; D is perhaps TRBD1 (6 bases). This CDR3 contains 14 residues. Trimming cost V 4 bases and J 6 bases, with 16 bases left between them. Germline CDR1 SGHRS, CDR2 YFSETQ. CDR3 nucleotides: TGCGCCAGCAGCCAGGGGCCCACCGGCGCTGAAGCTTTCTTT. Translated, it gives CASSQGPTGAEAFF.

In this sample, this clonotype turned up a few times. The genes are TRBV7-2 and TRBJ1-4, with TRBD1 as a possible D gene (6 bases). The germline V and J ends were trimmed by 5 bases and 6 bases, with 16 bases remaining between them. This CDR3 spans 15 amino acids. The germline V gene has CDR1 SGHTA and CDR2 FQGNSA. For the CDR3, the DNA is TGTGCCAGCAGCCTCCGACAGGCCGCTGATGAAAAACTGTTTTTT. Protein: CASSLRQAADEKLFF.

This clonotype was detected ten times or more. The chain carries TRBV7-6 and TRBJ2-5, with D perhaps assigned TRBD1 or TRBD2 (5 bases each). CDR3 size: 14 residues. The V gene's germline CDR1 is SGHVS and CDR2 FNYEAQ. Trimming removed 5 bases from V and 3 bases from J, with 13 bases in between. CDR3: CASSPGTPKETQYF. The CDR3 DNA sequence: TGTGCCAGCAGCCCCGGGACCCCCAAAGAGACCCAGTACTTC.

The V and J genes are TRBV20-1 and TRBJ2-1; D gene ambiguous. The CDR3 is made up of 13 amino acids. The V gene lost 7 bases and the J gene lost 10 bases, with 20 bases spanning the gap. CDR1 and CDR2 from the germline V gene are DFQATT and SNEGSKA (reference sequence). DNA of the CDR3: TGCAGTGGAAACAGTATTCACTCCTACGAGCAGTTCTTC. Translating it yields CSGNSIHSYEQFF.

The chain employs TRBV7-2 and TRBJ2-2, with 10 bases aligning to TRBD1. The ends lost 0 bases at V and 4 bases at J; junction bases unmatched: 2. CDR3 length equals 16 residues. Germline V gene data show CDR1 as SGHTA and CDR2 as FQGNSA. The CDR3 sequence is CASSLAGQGGTGELFF. In nucleotides, the CDR3 is TGTGCCAGCAGCTTAGCTGGACAGGGGGGCACCGGGGAGCTGTTTTTT.

This clonotype was recorded a few times. Being one base from a much bigger clone, this may be a read error. This rearrangement joins TRBV15 to TRBJ2-6; a weak D match, TRBD2 (6 bases). The CDR3 extends over 20 amino acids. Germline CDR1 and CDR2: LNHNV and YYDKDF (reference sequence). CDR3 amino acids: CATAKEGLGQTLSGANVRTF. In nucleotides, the CDR3 is TGTGCCACCGCCAAGGAGGGCTTAGGCCAAACTCTCTCTGGGGCCAACGTCCGGACTTTC.

V gene TRBV7-9 combines with J gene TRBJ2-1; D is undetermined. Germline CDR1 and CDR2: SEHNR and FQNEAQ (reference sequence). The CDR3 is 14 residues long. The germline V and J ends were trimmed by 7 bases and 8 bases, with 18 bases remaining between them. The CDR3 DNA reads TGTGCCAGCACCCAACTCGGGCCCTTAGATGAGCAGTTCTTC. Residues: CASTQLGPLDEQFF.

This clonotype was seen many times. J is TRBJ1-1 and V is TRBV7-2; no definite D call. V was shortened by 2 bases and J by 5 bases, with 3 bases between the two germline ends. CDR3 length: 11 amino acids. CDR1 is SGHTA and CDR2 is FQGNSA in the germline V gene. The CDR3 nucleotides are TGTGCCAGCAGCTTATGGACTGAAGCTTTCTTT. Translating it yields CASSLWTEAFF.